The 23 T cell receptor beta chains in this list originate from one sample, sequenced in a study of blood T cell repertoires in COVID-19. Only in-frame clones appear in the TCRdb table, and some are missing; sequencing was by immunoSEQ multiplex PCR. Of 180,000 or so clones detected, about three quarters appear once; the ten largest clones hold 2.8%. The sample consisted of peripheral blood. All receptors derive from a woman of 80 years or more with active or convalescent COVID-19.

Judged by abundance, this clone is large. The V call is TRBV13, the J call TRBJ2-3; D is possibly TRBD1 (6 bases). Germline CDR1 is PRHDT and CDR2 is FYEKMQ (reference sequence). CDR3 size: 13 residues. V dropped 5 bases and J dropped 6 bases, with 12 bases sitting between them. As DNA, the CDR3 is TGTGCCAGCAGCCCCCCACAGGGCGATACGCAGTATTTT. Translation gives CASSPPQGDTQYF.

The gene calls are TRBV19 and TRBJ2-6; tentative D call: TRBD2 (6 bases). Germline V CDR1 and CDR2: LNHDA, SQIVND (reference sequence). V lost 5 bases to trimming and J lost 2 bases, with 13 bases between them. This CDR3 region has 16 residues. The CDR3 sequence is CASSAWWTTGANVLTF. CDR3 sequence (DNA): TGTGCCAGTAGTGCCTGGTGGACTACTGGGGCCAACGTCCTGACTTTC.

V is TRBV6-5 and J is TRBJ1-5; D unclear. CDR1 MNHEY and CDR2 SVGAGI come from the germline V gene. This CDR3 has 12 residues. Between the trimmed V and J ends, which lost 6 bases and 10 bases, there was a span of 13 bases. CDR3 amino acids: CASRSGSGPQHF. CDR3 DNA: TGTGCCAGCAGGTCCGGGTCCGGCCCCCAGCATTTT.

The V and J genes are TRBV2 and TRBJ1-5; 9 bases are a match to TRBD1. Losses at the gene ends were 5 bases for V and 4 bases for J; bases not matched to a gene: 3. Per the germline V gene, CDR1 is SNHLY and CDR2 is FYNNEI. The CDR3 has 14 amino acids. CDR3 amino acids: CASSMDRGNQPQHF. The CDR3 region has the DNA TGTGCCAGCAGTATGGACAGGGGTAATCAGCCCCAGCATTTT.

The V and J genes are TRBV2 and TRBJ2-3; 10 nucleotides agree with TRBD1. CDR3 length: 14 amino acids. CDR1 is SNHLY, CDR2 FYNNEI, per germline. The V segment lost 5 bases and the J segment 4 bases; nucleotides outside the gene matches: 3. The CDR3 nucleotides read TGTGCCAGCAGTAGGGACAGGGGAGCAGATACGCAGTATTTT. This sequence encodes CASSRDRGADTQYF.

This clone was observed a handful of times. J is TRBJ1-3 and V is TRBV4-1, with 7 bases aligning to TRBD1. V trimming: 4 bases; J trimming: 0 bases; junction bases outside the gene matches: 9. This CDR3 region has 17 residues. Germline V CDR1 and CDR2: MGHRA, YSYEKL. The CDR3 reads CASSPKSGTDSGNTIYF. The CDR3 DNA reads TGCGCCAGCAGCCCGAAATCCGGGACAGACTCTGGAAACACCATATATTTT.

The V call is TRBV7-8, the J call TRBJ2-3, with TRBD1 identical over 7 bases. The germline CDR1 and CDR2 sequences are SGHVS and FQNEAQ. Trimming at V came to 1 base and at J to 4 bases, leaving 5 bases not matched to a gene. The CDR3 runs to 15 residues. DNA of the CDR3: TGTGCCAGCAGCTTAGAAACAGGGGTCCCAGATACGCAGTATTTT. Encoded protein: CASSLETGVPDTQYF.

This clone has a single count. This chain connects TRBV2 to TRBJ1-5, with 8 bases lining up with TRBD1. V was clipped by 6 bases and J by 5 bases; unmatched bases: 3. The germline gives CDR1 SNHLY, CDR2 FYNNEI. The CDR3 sequence is 13 residues long. The CDR3 coding sequence is TGTGCCAGCAGGGAGACAGGGGATCAGCCCCAGCATTTT. Residues: CASRETGDQPQHF.

The rearrangement joins TRBV6-5 to TRBJ2-2; D may be TRBD1 (6 bases). V was shortened by 6 bases and J by 0 bases, with 11 bases between the two germline ends. This CDR3 contains 15 residues. CDR1 is MNHEY and CDR2 is SVGAGI in the germline V gene. CDR3 sequence reads: CASSRDRTNTGELFF. The CDR3 DNA reads as TGTGCCAGCAGCCGCGACAGGACGAACACCGGGGAGCTGTTTTTT.

J is TRBJ1-2 and V is TRBV27, with TRBD1 identical over 8 bases. Germline trimming cut 8 bases from V and 5 bases from J; bases unmatched to any gene: 7. In germline, CDR1 is MNHEY, CDR2 SMNVEV (reference sequence). This CDR3 has 13 residues. The CDR3 sequence: CASLKQGGYGYTF. Here the CDR3 DNA reads TGTGCCAGCCTTAAACAGGGGGGGTATGGCTACACCTTC.

This clone appeared a few times. The chain employs TRBV2 and TRBJ1-5, with TRBD1 matching 10 bases. The J segment lost 7 bases and the V segment lost 6 bases, leaving 6 bases of the junction unmatched. This CDR3 spans 14 amino acids. Germline values: CDR1 SNHLY, CDR2 FYNNEI. The CDR3, as DNA: TGTGCCAGCAGGCCGGGGACAGGGGACCAGCCCCAGCATTTT. Translated: CASRPGTGDQPQHF.

This clone came up many times. The chain recombines TRBV29-1 with TRBJ2-6, with TRBD1 matching 7 bases. V lost 3 bases and J lost 2; bases outside the gene matches: 10. Per germline, CDR1 SQVTM and CDR2 ANQGSEA. The CDR3 has 17 amino acids. The CDR3, as DNA: TGCAGCGTTGATCAAGTGCCGACAGGGACTGGGGCCAACGTCCTGACTTTC. Its protein is CSVDQVPTGTGANVLTF.

The rearrangement uses TRBV5-1 and TRBJ2-3; TRBD2 matches 10 bases. Germline V CDR1 and CDR2: SGHRS, YFSETQ. This CDR3 region has 15 residues. V trimming: 7 bases; J trimming: 2 bases; junction bases outside the gene matches: 7. The CDR3 DNA reads TGCGCCAGCGGCGGGCTAGCGGGGGACACAGATACGCAGTATTTT. It encodes CASGGLAGDTDTQYF.

The chain uses TRBV18 and TRBJ1-4; D gene uncertain. Trimming took off 3 bases at V and 0 bases at J, with 11 bases between the two ends. CDR1 KGHSH and CDR2 LQKENI come from the germline V gene. CDR3 length: 16 amino acids. The CDR3 bases are TGTGCCAGCTCACCGAGAAGAATTGCAACTAATGAAAAACTGTTTTTT. The encoded protein is CASSPRRIATNEKLFF. Full variable domain (remainder filled in from reference TRBV18 and TRBJ1-4): NAGVMQNPRHLVRRRGQEARLRCSPMKGHSHVYWYRQLPEEGLKFMVYLQKENIIDESGMPKERFSAEFPKEGPSILRIQQVVRGDSAAYFCASSPRRIATNEKLFFGSGTQLSVL.

This clone was counted many times. The rearrangement joins TRBV6-5 to TRBJ1-5; D is possibly TRBD1 (5 bases). Germline CDR1 and CDR2: MNHEY and SVGAGI. CDR3 length: 12 amino acids. V lost 6 bases and J 6 bases, leaving 9 bases between the germline ends. DNA of the CDR3: TGTGCCAGCAGCCTAACAGGTCAGCCCCAGCATTTT. This encodes CASSLTGQPQHF.

This chain links TRBV5-1 with TRBJ2-7; 10 bases map to TRBD1. The CDR3 consists of 14 residues. Per the germline V gene, CDR1 is SGHRS and CDR2 is YFSETQ. V trimming: 4 bases; J trimming: 1 base; junction bases outside the gene matches: 2. CDR3 bases: TGCGCCAGCAGCAAGGACAGGGGGTCCTACGAGCAGTACTTC. Its translation is CASSKDRGSYEQYF.

This clone was recorded many times. The chain combines TRBV27 with TRBJ2-2; 7 nucleotides match TRBD1. CDR3 size: 15 residues. V lost 6 bases and J lost 1; bases outside the gene matches: 5. Germline CDR1 reads MNHEY; CDR2 reads SMNVEV (reference sequence). The CDR3 DNA follows: TGTGCCAGCAGCAAGGGGGCACAGAACACCGGGGAGCTGTTTTTT. Translating it yields CASSKGAQNTGELFF.

The chain combines TRBV11-3 with TRBJ2-3; 7 positions agree with TRBD2. Germline V lookup: CDR1 SGHNT, CDR2 YENEEA. Trimming removed 5 bases from V and 0 bases from J; junction bases left unmatched: 11. This CDR3 contains 17 residues. The CDR3 loop is CASSPFAGGGSTDTQYF. DNA for the CDR3: TGTGCCAGCAGCCCCTTCGCAGGCGGGGGAAGCACAGATACGCAGTATTTT. The variable domain in full, with the rest retrieved from reference TRBV11-3 and TRBJ2-3, is EAGVVQSPRYKIIEKKQPVAFWCNPISGHNTLYWYLQNLGQGPELLIRYENEEAVDDSQLPKDRFSAERLKGVDSTLKIQPAELGDSAVYLCASSPFAGGGSTDTQYFGPGTRLTVL.

The gene calls are TRBV7-2 and TRBJ1-2, with D possibly TRBD1 on 5 matching bases. This CDR3 is built from 14 residues. Trimming took 5 bases from V and 8 from J, leaving 18 bases between them. From germline, CDR1 is SGHTA and CDR2 FQGNSA. The CDR3 DNA is TGTGCCAGCAGCGCCGCCACAGGTGCCTTAGGCTACACCTTC. Protein product: CASSAATGALGYTF.

J is TRBJ1-6 and V is TRBV3-1 (or the pseudogene TRBV3-2); 11 nucleotides match TRBD1. This CDR3 has 15 amino acids. The V segment lost 0 bases and the J segment 9 bases; nucleotides outside the gene matches: 1. Germline V CDR1 and CDR2: LGHDT, YNNKEL (reference sequence). The CDR3 loop reads CASSQDGTGGSPLHF. The DNA of the CDR3 is TGTGCCAGCAGCCAAGACGGGACAGGGGGTTCACCCCTCCACTTT.

The chain couples TRBV6-1 to TRBJ1-1, with unresolved D. Trimming removed 3 bases at V and 8 bases at J, with 10 bases between. Germline V gene sequence: CDR1 MNHNS, CDR2 SASEGT. The CDR3 covers 12 residues. The CDR3 reads CASSERVREAFF. The CDR3 coding sequence is TGTGCCAGCAGTGAGAGGGTGAGGGAAGCTTTCTTT.

The chain is built from TRBV3-1 (or the pseudogene TRBV3-2) and TRBJ2-1; TRBD2 is a possible D gene (7 bases). V was clipped by 5 bases and J by 7 bases, with 18 bases between them. The CDR3 contains 15 residues. Looked up from germline, CDR1 is LGHDT and CDR2 is YNNKEL (reference sequence). Here the CDR3 reads CASSLTGGARNEQFF. CDR3 in DNA: TGTGCCAGCAGCTTAACTGGGGGGGCCCGGAATGAGCAGTTCTTC.

This chain uses TRBV29-1 with TRBJ1-1; 7 bases line up with TRBD1. This CDR3 region has 11 residues. Germline lookup yields CDR1 SQVTM and CDR2 ANQGSEA. V lost 6 bases to trimming and J lost 9 bases; unmatched junction nucleotides: 7. The CDR3 nucleotides read TGCAGCGTCAATAGGGACAGAAAAGCTTTCTTT. Protein product: CSVNRDRKAFF.